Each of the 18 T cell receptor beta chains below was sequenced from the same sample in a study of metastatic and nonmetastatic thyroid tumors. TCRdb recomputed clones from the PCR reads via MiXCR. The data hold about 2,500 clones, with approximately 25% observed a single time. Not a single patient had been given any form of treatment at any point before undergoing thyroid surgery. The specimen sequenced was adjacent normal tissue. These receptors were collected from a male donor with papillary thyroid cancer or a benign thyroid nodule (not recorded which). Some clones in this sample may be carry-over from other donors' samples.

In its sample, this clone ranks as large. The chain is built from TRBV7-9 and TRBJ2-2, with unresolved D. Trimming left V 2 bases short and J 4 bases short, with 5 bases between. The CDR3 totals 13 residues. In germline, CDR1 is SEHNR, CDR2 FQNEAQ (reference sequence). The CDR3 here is CASSLMSTGELFF. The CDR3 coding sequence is TGTGCCAGCAGCTTAATGTCCACCGGGGAGCTGTTTTTT. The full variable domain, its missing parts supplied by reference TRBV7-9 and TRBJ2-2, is DTGVSQNPRHKITKRGQNVTFRCDPISEHNRLYWYRQTLGQGPEFLTYFQNEAQLEKSRLLSDRFSAERPKGSFSTLEIQRTEQGDSAMYLCASSLMSTGELFFGEGSRLTVL.

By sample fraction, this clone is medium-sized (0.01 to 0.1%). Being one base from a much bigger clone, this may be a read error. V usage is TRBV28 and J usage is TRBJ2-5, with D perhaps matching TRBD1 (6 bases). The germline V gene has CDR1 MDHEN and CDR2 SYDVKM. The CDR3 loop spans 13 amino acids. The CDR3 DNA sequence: TGTGCCAGCAGTCGTGACAGGCAAGAGGCCCAGTACTTC. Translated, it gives CASSRDRQEAQYF.

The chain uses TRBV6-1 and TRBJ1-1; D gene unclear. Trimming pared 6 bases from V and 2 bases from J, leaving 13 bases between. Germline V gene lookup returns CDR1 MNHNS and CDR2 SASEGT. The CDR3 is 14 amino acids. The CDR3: CASRMDRPNTEAFF. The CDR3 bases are TGTGCCAGCAGGATGGACCGCCCAAACACTGAAGCTTTCTTT.

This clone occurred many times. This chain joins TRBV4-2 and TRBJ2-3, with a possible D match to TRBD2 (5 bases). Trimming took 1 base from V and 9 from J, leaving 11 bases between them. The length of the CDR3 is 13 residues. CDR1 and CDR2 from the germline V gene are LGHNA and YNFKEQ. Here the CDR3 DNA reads TGTGCCAGCAGCCAAGGGGAGTATTACACGCAGTATTTT. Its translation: CASSQGEYYTQYF.

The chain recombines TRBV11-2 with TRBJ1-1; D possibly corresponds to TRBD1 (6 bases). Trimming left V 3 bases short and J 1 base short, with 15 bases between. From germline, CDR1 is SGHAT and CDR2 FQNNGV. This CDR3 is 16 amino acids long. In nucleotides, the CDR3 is TGTGCCAGCAGCTTGGGACATAGCTACCCGAACACTGAAGCTTTCTTT. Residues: CASSLGHSYPNTEAFF.

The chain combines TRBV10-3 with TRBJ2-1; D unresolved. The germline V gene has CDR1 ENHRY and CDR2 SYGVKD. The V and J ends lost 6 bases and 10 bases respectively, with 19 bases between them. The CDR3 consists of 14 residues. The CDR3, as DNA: TGTGCCATCAGCCCCGAGCACGACTTAAACGAGCAGTTCTTC. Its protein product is CAISPEHDLNEQFF.

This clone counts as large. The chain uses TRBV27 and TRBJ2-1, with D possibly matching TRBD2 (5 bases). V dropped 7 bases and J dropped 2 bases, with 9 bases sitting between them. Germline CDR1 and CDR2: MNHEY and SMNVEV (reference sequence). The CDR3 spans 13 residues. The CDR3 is CASKGAPYNEQFF. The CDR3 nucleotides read TGTGCCAGCAAGGGAGCTCCCTACAATGAGCAGTTCTTC.

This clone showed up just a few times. CDR3 in DNA: TGTGCCAGCAGTACTACAGGGAAGGGTGGCTACACCTTC. Translated: CASSTTGKGGYTF. The chain combines TRBV6-5 with TRBJ1-2, with D perhaps matching TRBD1 (6 bases). In germline, CDR1 is MNHEY, CDR2 SVGAGI. Trimming stripped 5 bases from V and 7 bases from J, with 14 bases between. CDR3 length: 13 residues.

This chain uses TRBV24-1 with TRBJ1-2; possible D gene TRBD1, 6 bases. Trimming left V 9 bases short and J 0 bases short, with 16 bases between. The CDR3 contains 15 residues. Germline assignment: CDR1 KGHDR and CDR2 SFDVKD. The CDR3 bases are TGTGCCACCGGGGGGCTACAGGGAACTAACTATGGCTACACCTTC. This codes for CATGGLQGTNYGYTF.

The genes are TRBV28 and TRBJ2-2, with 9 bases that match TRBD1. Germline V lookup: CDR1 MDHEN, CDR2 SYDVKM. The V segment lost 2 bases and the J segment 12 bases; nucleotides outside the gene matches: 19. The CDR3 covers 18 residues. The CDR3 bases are TGTGCCAGCAGTTTACTAGGATCCGGGACAGGGAACTTTTGGCAGCTGTTTTTT. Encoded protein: CASSLLGSGTGNFWQLFF.

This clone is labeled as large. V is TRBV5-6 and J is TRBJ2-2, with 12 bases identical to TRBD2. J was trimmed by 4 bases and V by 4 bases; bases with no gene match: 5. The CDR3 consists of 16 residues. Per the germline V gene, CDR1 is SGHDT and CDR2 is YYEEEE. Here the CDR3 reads CASSPLTSGGTGELFF. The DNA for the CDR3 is TGTGCCAGCAGCCCCTTGACTAGCGGGGGCACCGGGGAGCTGTTTTTT.

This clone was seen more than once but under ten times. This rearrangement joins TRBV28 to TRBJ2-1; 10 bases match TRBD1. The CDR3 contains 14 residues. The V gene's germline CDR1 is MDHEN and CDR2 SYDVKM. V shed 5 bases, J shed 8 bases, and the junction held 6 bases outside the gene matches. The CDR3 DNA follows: TGTGCCAGCAGTAACGGGACAGGGGTACATGAGCAGTTCTTC. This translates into CASSNGTGVHEQFF.

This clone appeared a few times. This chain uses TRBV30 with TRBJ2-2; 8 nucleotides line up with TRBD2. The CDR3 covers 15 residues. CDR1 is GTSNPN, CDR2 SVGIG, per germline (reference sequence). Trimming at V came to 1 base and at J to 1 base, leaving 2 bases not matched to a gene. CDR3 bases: TGTGCCTGGAGTGAGGGACTAGGGAACACCGGGGAGCTGTTTTTT. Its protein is CAWSEGLGNTGELFF.

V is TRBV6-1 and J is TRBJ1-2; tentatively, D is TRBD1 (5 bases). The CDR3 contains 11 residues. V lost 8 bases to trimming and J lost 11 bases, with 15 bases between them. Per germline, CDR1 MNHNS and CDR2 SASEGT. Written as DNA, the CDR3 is TGTGCCAGCGGATTCAATGACAGATACACCTTC. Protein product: CASGFNDRYTF.

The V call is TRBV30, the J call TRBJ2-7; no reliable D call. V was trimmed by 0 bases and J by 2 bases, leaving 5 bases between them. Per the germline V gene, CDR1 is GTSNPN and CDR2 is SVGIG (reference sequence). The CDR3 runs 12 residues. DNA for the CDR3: TGTGCCTGGAGTGTACCTCCCTACGAGCAGTACTTC. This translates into CAWSVPPYEQYF. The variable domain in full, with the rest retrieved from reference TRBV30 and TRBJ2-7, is SQTIHQWPATLVQPVGSPLSLECTVEGTSNPNLYWYRQAAGRGLQLLFYSVGIGQISSEVPQNLSASRPQDRQFILSSKKLLLSDSGFYLCAWSVPPYEQYFGPGTRLTVT.

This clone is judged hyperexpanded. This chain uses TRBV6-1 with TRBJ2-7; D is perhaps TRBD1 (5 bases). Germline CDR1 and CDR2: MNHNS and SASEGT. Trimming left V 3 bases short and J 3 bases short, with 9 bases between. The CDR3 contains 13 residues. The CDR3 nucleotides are TGTGCCAGCAGTGATCGAGACAGCTACGAGCAGTACTTC. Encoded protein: CASSDRDSYEQYF.

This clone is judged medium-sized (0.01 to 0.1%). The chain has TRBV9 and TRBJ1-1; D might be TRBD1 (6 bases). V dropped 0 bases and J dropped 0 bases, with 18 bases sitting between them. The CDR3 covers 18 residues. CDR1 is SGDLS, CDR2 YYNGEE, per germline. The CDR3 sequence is CASSVGPSAGVVNTEAFF. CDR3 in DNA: TGTGCCAGCAGCGTAGGACCGTCGGCAGGGGTTGTGAACACTGAAGCTTTCTTT.

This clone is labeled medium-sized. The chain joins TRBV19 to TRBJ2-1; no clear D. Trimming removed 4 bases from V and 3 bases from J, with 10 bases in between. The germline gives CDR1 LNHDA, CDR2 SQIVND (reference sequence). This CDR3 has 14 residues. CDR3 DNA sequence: TGTGCCAGTAGTAATGAGGCTAGCTACAATGAGCAGTTCTTC. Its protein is CASSNEASYNEQFF.